This T cell receptor beta chain stems from a study of shared clonotypes between healthy human individuals (dated by TCRdb to between 2020 and 2021). About the study as a whole: The cohort comprised two women and a few men aged 18 to 49 years. For each donor, CD4 naive and CD4 memory were each run on three plates, CD8 naive on two plates, and CD8 memory on one plate. To estimate repertoire size and how much clonotypes are shared between individuals, the study performed deep sequencing of blood TCR repertoires from roughly five healthy adults. Libraries were prepared and TCR repertoires were sequenced by different laboratories using diverse techniques, in order to increase sequencing depth and limit assay-specific biases. Each donor's leukapheresis produced roughly between about 0.9 and 9.5 billion PBMCs.

CDR1 is given as SGHAT and CDR2 as FQNNGV, both from the germline V gene. The CDR3 goes from the cysteine to the phenylalanine over 15 residues. Left in the record is the CDR3 DNA by itself, 45 bases read in frame from the first base. The junction carries 14 bases between V and J, which are trimmed by 5 bases and 3 bases respectively. TCR CDR3 regions were amplified from genomic DNA by multiplex PCR using the deep immunoSEQ assay. Extracted genomic DNA from each cell subset was spread evenly across all wells of several immunoSEQ 96-well plates, with each plate serving as a replicate. For sorted subsets, roughly 0.2 ug genomic DNA, equal to about 30,000 T cell genomes, was loaded into each replicate PCR. Purified libraries were quantified with a Qubit 3.0 fluorometer, sized on a Bioanalyzer 2100, and re-quantified with the KAPA Library Quantification kit. Every immunoSEQ 96-well plate was sequenced on a dedicated single-read 150-cycle Illumina NextSeq 550 flow cell. The study's own analysis went as follows. Because only junctional sequences without quality scores were contained in the immunoSEQ output, filtering matching that applied to full-length reads could not be performed. Sequences were annotated with PyIR, a Python wrapper for IgBLAST v1.9, and V/J genes and CDR3 were assigned using IMGT germline references. Reads were removed for weak V/J assignments (E-value above 1e-6), missing CDR3, stop codons, out-of-frame junctions, or ambiguous translated residues. V3J clonotypes were defined as sequences sharing an identical inferred V gene, J gene, and CDR3 amino acid sequence. Percentage overlap between repertoires was computed as shared unique clonotypes divided by the size of the smaller repertoire. Three approaches were used to assess repertoire richness: RTK rarefaction, the Chao1 estimator, and Recon v2.1 estimates of unobserved clonotypes. Generation probabilities were computed with OLGA for all TCRbeta clonotypes obtained by the gDNA method from several donors. TCRdb re-hosts the immuneACCESS table, in-frame sequences only. Its copies lack some clones; in the studies checked, an unresolved V gene accounts for under half of them, and the cause for the rest is not known. That table furnishes V, J and clone size, whereas the DNA furnished D and trimming. The sample data list under 1,100,000 clones, and around three quarters of these were observed just once. The ten largest clones take up roughly 0.55% of the sample.

On this clone: There is no known antigen for this receptor. Base qualities are missing; no much larger clone stands one base away.

On the study overall, not on this receptor specifically: Sharing across a few donors was observed for approximately 5% of naive CD4, about 3.2% of naive CD8, over 2% of memory CD4, and over 0.3% of memory CD8 clonotypes. Because the study included a small number of donors, the genetic and exposure-history diversity represented was limited. Naive subsets generally had larger estimated clonotype richness than memory subsets. Higher generation probabilities were observed for clonotypes shared by all four sorted-subset donors than for non-shared clonotypes. Rarefaction of sorted-subset datasets indicated incomplete sequencing despite the large sequencing depth. Sampling was restricted to blood, and TCR repertoires in tissues likely differ from the TCR repertoires found in blood. Pairwise subsampling led to the expectation that sequencing depth would affect the degree of clonotype sharing among donors.

Healthy HIV-negative adults with no recently reported acute infections or vaccinations were included as donors. Every donor was a Caucasian adult residing in Nashville, Tennessee, USA. CD4+ T cells were enriched through magnetic negative selection, after which naive cells were positively selected on CD45RA and the remaining negative fraction served as the memory subset. Blood was obtained by leukapheresis, after which PBMCs were separated by Ficoll-Histopaque density gradient centrifugation and cryopreserved in liquid nitrogen vapor phase. Analytical flow cytometry was used to check the purity and quantity of every magnetically sorted T cell population. Genomic DNA was isolated from each sorted fraction and quantified by UV absorbance on a Nanodrop 2000c.

The specimen sequenced was memory CD4+ T cells from PBMCs. The label giving this sample's cell subset or site can be read as: CD45RA-negative fraction. The chain employs TRBV11-2 and TRBJ2-4; the D call could be TRBD1 or TRBD2, with each sharing 6 bases. The TCR comes from a man aged 18 to 35 in good health. Some clones in this sample may be carry-over from other donors' samples. The CDR3 region reads CASSQEGGYKNIQYF. The nucleotide sequence reads as follows: TGTGCCAGCAGCCAGGAGGGGGGTTACAAAAACATTCAGTACTTC.